The 16 T cell receptor beta chains presented below share a single source sample, sequenced in a study of OX40 agonist ivuxolimab in advanced cancers. Clones were sequenced by immunoSEQ multiplex PCR, and TCRdb holds only the in-frame ones, with some missing. The sample yields 25,000 to 40,000 clones, around four fifths seen once. Material: CD4+ or CD8+ T cells sorted from blood, obtained in a trial of the OX40 agonist ivuxolimab. Receptors were obtained from an adult with an advanced solid tumor such as melanoma, head and neck, liver or kidney cancer.

The gene calls are TRBV4-1 and TRBJ2-1; D uncertain. This CDR3 contains 13 residues. Germline V CDR1 and CDR2: MGHRA, YSYEKL. V was cut by 1 base and J by 2 bases, with 3 bases left in between. The CDR3 DNA follows: TGCGCCAGCAGCCAAGCCACCTACAATGAGCAGTTCTTC. Encoded protein: CASSQATYNEQFF.

This sequence joins TRBV19 and TRBJ2-7; D may be TRBD2 (6 bases). V was pared by 6 bases and J by 0 bases, with 12 bases between. Germline assignment: CDR1 LNHDA and CDR2 SQIVND (reference sequence). The CDR3 loop spans 14 amino acids. The CDR3 spells CASREGESSYEQYF. The CDR3 nucleotides are TGTGCCAGTAGGGAGGGAGAGAGCTCCTACGAGCAGTACTTC.

The gene calls are TRBV2 and TRBJ2-6; tentative D call: TRBD1 (6 bases). The CDR3 consists of 13 residues. V lost 10 bases, J lost 1 base, and 8 bases lay in between. In germline, CDR1 is SNHLY, CDR2 FYNNEI. The CDR3 coding sequence is TGTGCCACTCAGGGGTCTGGGGCCAACGTCCTGACTTTC. Protein product: CATQGSGANVLTF.

The chain joins TRBV7-8 to TRBJ1-4, with a tentative D call TRBD1 (6 bases). The CDR3 has 14 residues. Germline V gives CDR1 SGHVS, CDR2 FQNEAQ. V dropped 3 bases and J dropped 6 bases, with 11 bases sitting between them. This chain's CDR3 is CASSFEQGDEKLFF. The CDR3 bases are TGTGCCAGCAGCTTTGAACAGGGTGATGAAAAACTGTTTTTT.

The gene calls are TRBV6-5 and TRBJ2-3, with D maybe TRBD2 (5 bases). The ends were cut back, 6 bases at V and 0 bases at J, with 13 bases in the middle. CDR3 size: 15 residues. CDR1 and CDR2 (germline): MNHEY, SVGAGI. The CDR3 region is CASRSGDFSTDTQYF. In DNA form, the CDR3 reads TGTGCCAGCAGGAGCGGAGACTTTAGCACAGATACGCAGTATTTT.

The chain links TRBV10-3 to TRBJ1-1; D gene uncertain. This CDR3 is built from 16 residues. V dropped 2 bases and J dropped 1 base, with 14 bases sitting between them. The V gene's germline CDR1 is ENHRY and CDR2 SYGVKD. CDR3 coding DNA: TGTGCCATCAGTGAGGGTCAAGGGCCAGGGAACACTGAAGCTTTCTTT. Translated: CAISEGQGPGNTEAFF.

The count of this clone is one. The V call is TRBV6-5, the J call TRBJ1-5; D call uncertain. The germline gives CDR1 MNHEY, CDR2 SVGAGI. This CDR3 spans 14 amino acids. V was trimmed by 6 bases and J by 0 bases, leaving 9 bases between them. The CDR3 sequence is CASSPTYSNQPQHF. CDR3 nucleotide sequence: TGTGCCAGCAGCCCAACCTATAGCAATCAGCCCCAGCATTTT.

The chain uses TRBV6-1 and TRBJ2-3; possibly TRBD1 or TRBD2 for D (6 bases each). The V gene lost 8 bases and the J gene lost 8 bases, with 23 bases spanning the gap. CDR1 and CDR2 (germline): MNHNS, SASEGT. The CDR3 contains 15 residues. DNA for the CDR3: TGTGCCAGCCCCGAAGGTCCGGGGGCGGGTGGTACGCAGTATTTT. Translating it yields CASPEGPGAGGTQYF.

The gene calls are TRBV7-3 and TRBJ2-3; 8 nucleotides agree with TRBD2. V lost 5 bases, J lost 1 base, and 14 bases stayed unmatched. The CDR3 is 18 residues long. Germline-derived CDR1 and CDR2 are SGHTA and FQGTGA. CDR3 coding DNA: TGTGCCAGCAGCCTATTGGGGATGGCGGGGGGCCGCACAGATACGCAGTATTTT. Protein sequence: CASSLLGMAGGRTDTQYF.

The chain couples TRBV9 to TRBJ2-1; the D gene is possibly TRBD2 (6 bases). Germline lookup yields CDR1 SGDLS and CDR2 YYNGEE. V was shortened by 4 bases and J by 5 bases, with 10 bases between the two germline ends. CDR3 length: 13 amino acids. CDR3 loop: CASSPWRDNEQFF. The CDR3 DNA is TGTGCCAGCAGCCCCTGGAGGGACAATGAGCAGTTCTTC.

The chain uses TRBV4-1 and TRBJ2-3; D uncertain. V lost 0 bases to trimming and J lost 6 bases, with 7 bases between them. This CDR3 has 13 residues. CDR1 MGHRA and CDR2 YSYEKL come from the germline V gene. CDR3 amino acids: CASSQEDGDTQYF. DNA of the CDR3: TGCGCCAGCAGCCAAGAGGACGGGGATACGCAGTATTTT.

The V and J genes are TRBV13 and TRBJ1-2, with D possibly matching TRBD1 (6 bases). The CDR3 covers 16 residues. V was clipped by 1 base and J by 4 bases, with 16 bases between them. CDR1 and CDR2 from the germline V gene are PRHDT and FYEKMQ (reference sequence). The CDR3 DNA follows: TGTGCCAGCAGCTTAGCAGTTTCAGGGGTGATCTATGGCTACACCTTC. Protein sequence: CASSLAVSGVIYGYTF.

V is TRBV14 and J is TRBJ2-7; 11 bases map to TRBD2. Germline CDR1 is SGHDN and CDR2 is FVKESK. The ends lost 3 bases at V and 3 bases at J; junction bases unmatched: 4. The CDR3 has 15 residues. The CDR3 region is CASSHLAGGFYEQYF. The CDR3 DNA is TGTGCCAGCAGCCACCTAGCGGGAGGCTTCTACGAGCAGTACTTC.

The chain couples TRBV7-9 to TRBJ1-1; tentative D call: TRBD1 (5 bases). There are 14 residues in the CDR3. The germline gives CDR1 SEHNR, CDR2 FQNEAQ (reference sequence). Trimming left V 8 bases short and J 0 bases short, with 13 bases between. Here the CDR3 reads CASGTDLMNTEAFF. CDR3 in DNA: TGTGCCAGCGGGACCGACCTTATGAACACTGAAGCTTTCTTT.

This rearrangement joins TRBV9 to TRBJ1-3; D remains unclear. The V gene lost 3 bases and the J gene lost 6 bases, with 7 bases spanning the gap. The CDR3 length is 12 residues. Germline-derived CDR1 and CDR2 are SGDLS and YYNGEE. The CDR3 is CASSGEENTIYF. The CDR3 bases are TGTGCCAGCAGCGGCGAGGAAAACACCATATATTTT. The full variable domain, rest sourced from reference TRBV9 and TRBJ1-3, is DSGVTQTPKHLITATGQRVTLRCSPRSGDLSVYWYQQSLDQGLQFLIQYYNGEERAKGNILERFSAQQFPDLHSELNLSSLELGDSALYFCASSGEENTIYFGEGSWLTVV.

The chain uses TRBV5-6 and TRBJ2-4; D is unclear. CDR1 and CDR2 from the germline V gene are SGHDT and YYEEEE. The CDR3 sequence is 12 residues long. V shed 2 bases and J shed 8 bases, with 8 bases lying between them. The CDR3 nucleotides read TGTGCCAGCAGCTTAGGTTCGGACATTCAGTACTTC. Its protein product is CASSLGSDIQYF.